Sequencing of this T cell receptor beta chain was carried out in a study of blood T cell repertoires in COVID-19 (dated by TCRdb to the early 2020s). About the study as a whole: Samples covering the acute and convalescent phases of COVID-19 were provided by collaborators in the United States, Italy and Spain. The sample metadata nearly always contained a de-identified subject ID, COVID-19 status, age in years and sex. The prospective study material was composed of cDNA or gDNA derived from T cells, B-cell-depleted T cells, or PBMCs. Where available, HLA class I and class II types were obtained from metadata supplied by the sample provider rather than from assay-based typing. The dataset comprised deeply sampled blood TCRbeta repertoires from subjects exposed to, actively infected with, or recovered from COVID-19. The repertoires were released in a freely available public database intended as a resource for research on the immune response to SARS-CoV-2. Samples came from the ongoing ImmuneRACE study (first 160 participants) plus 1,254 subjects from 6 global collaborators. What the research found in general, with its limitations: The quantity of clinical and demographic metadata differed by source and by participant and was supplied without curation.

Each collaborating institution followed its own protocols to collect whole blood in K2EDTA tubes. For TCRbeta analysis, collaborators shipped samples in one of three forms: frozen whole blood, isolated PBMCs, or DNA extracted from either of those sample types. There are 18 amino acids in the CDR3, from cysteine to phenylalanine inclusive. Only CDR3 DNA is held: 54 bases, read in frame from base 1. Taken from the germline V gene, the CDR1 and CDR2 loops are KGHSH and LQKENI. Germline trimming amounts to 6 bases on V and 6 bases on J, with 17 as the count of junction bases outside the gene matches. TCRbeta CDR3 regions were amplified from genomic DNA using the immunoSEQ Assay, a bias-controlled multiplex PCR. In the paper's pipeline: The number of nucleated cells in each sample was estimated from the amplification of reference gene primers within the assay. Sequence reads were collapsed and filtered to measure the absolute abundance of every unique TCRbeta CDR3 rearrangement. For each sample, productive Simpson clonality was calculated by taking the square root of Simpson's diversity index across productive rearrangements. The table comes from immuneACCESS by way of TCRdb, which keeps in-frame sequences with V and J called. Part of the clones is missing from these tables; in studies checked, under half for an unresolved V gene and the rest for unknown reasons. The V and J calls and clone size come from that table; D and trimming were worked out from the DNA. The sample table shows more than 80,000 clones, and roughly 82% are seen once. Of the sample, less than 20% is held by the ten largest clones.

Regarding this clone: Its antigen remains undetermined. Base qualities are not recorded, but no much larger clone differs from it by a single base.

Input material: peripheral blood. The sequence links TRBV18 to TRBJ1-6, with 7 bases aligning to TRBD1. The sequence came from a woman aged 80 or older with active or convalescent COVID-19. The CDR3 protein is CASSPTMTGSGGNSPLHF. DNA sequence: TGTGCCAGCTCCCCTACTATGACAGGGAGCGGTGGTAATTCACCCCTCCACTTT.